This TCR beta chain was documented in a study of T cell repertoires in cytomegalovirus infection. Study in general: Public TCR beta signatures were indicative of both CMV infection and a matching HLA type. Study findings and constraints: The ex vivo response was dominated by HLA-C-restricted CMV-specific TCR beta clonotypes. Based on cumulative public TCR beta family frequency, carriers of CMV plus the relevant HLA were identified.

As for this clonotype: The antigen is unknown.

CDR1 and CDR2 from the germline V gene are SGHNT and YYREEE (reference sequence). The V gene lost 4 bases and the J gene lost 1 base, with 14 bases spanning the gap. The CDR3 has 15 amino acids. TCRdb reprocessed the reads with MiXCR, giving one entry per CDR3 protein. The sample lists more than 350,000 distinct CDR3 sequences, roughly 31% occurring once. This sequence originates from a human donor in good health (CMV status not recorded). Some clones in this sample may be carry-over from other donors' samples. Sequenced material: PBMCs. This rearrangement joins TRBV5-4 to TRBJ2-5; a weak D match, TRBD1 (6 bases). CDR3 amino acids: CASSTWTEPQETQYF. The CDR3 nucleotides are TGTGCCAGCAGCACCTGGACAGAACCCCAAGAGACCCAGTACTTC.